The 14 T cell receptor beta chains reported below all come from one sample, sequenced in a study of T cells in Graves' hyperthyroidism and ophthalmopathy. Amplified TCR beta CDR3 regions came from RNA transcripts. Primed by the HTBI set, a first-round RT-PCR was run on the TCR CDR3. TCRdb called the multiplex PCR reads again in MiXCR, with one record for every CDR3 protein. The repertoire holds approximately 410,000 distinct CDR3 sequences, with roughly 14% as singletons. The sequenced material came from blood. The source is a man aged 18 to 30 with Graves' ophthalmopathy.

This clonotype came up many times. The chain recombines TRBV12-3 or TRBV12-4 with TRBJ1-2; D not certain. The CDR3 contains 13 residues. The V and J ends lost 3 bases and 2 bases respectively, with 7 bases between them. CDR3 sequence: CASSFLENYGYTF. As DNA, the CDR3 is TGTGCCAGCAGTTTCCTAGAAAACTATGGCTACACCTTC.

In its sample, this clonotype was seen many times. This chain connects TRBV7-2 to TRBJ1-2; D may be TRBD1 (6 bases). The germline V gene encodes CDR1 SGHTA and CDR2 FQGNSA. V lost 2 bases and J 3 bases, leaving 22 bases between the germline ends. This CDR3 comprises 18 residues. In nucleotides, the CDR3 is TGTGCCAGCAGCTTAAATGGGACACCGGCTAGGGGGGACTATGGCTACACCTTC. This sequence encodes CASSLNGTPARGDYGYTF. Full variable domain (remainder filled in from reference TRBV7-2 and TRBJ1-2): GAGVSQSPSNKVTEKGKDVELRCDPISGHTALYWYRQSLGQGLEFLIYFQGNSAPDKSGLPSDRFSAERTGGSVSTLTIQRTQQEDSAVYLCASSLNGTPARGDYGYTFGSGTRLTVV.

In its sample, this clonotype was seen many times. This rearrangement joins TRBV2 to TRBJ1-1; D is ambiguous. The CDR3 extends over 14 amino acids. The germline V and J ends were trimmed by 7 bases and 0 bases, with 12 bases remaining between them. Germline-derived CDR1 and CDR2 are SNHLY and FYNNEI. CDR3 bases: TGTGCCAGCAACCCCCGCAACCTGAACACTGAAGCTTTCTTT. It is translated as CASNPRNLNTEAFF. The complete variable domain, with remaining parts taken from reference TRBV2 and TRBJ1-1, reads EPEVTQTPSHQVTQMGQEVILRCVPISNHLYFYWYRQILGQKVEFLVSFYNNEISEKSEIFDDQFSVERPDGSNFTLKIRSTKLEDSAMYFCASNPRNLNTEAFFGQGTRLTVV.

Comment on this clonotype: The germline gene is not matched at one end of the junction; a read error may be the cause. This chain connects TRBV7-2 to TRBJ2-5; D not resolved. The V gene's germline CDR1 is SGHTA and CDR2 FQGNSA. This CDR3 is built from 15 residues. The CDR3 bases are TGTGCCAGCAGCCCCGGCGTCGGCGTGATGGAGACCCAGCACTTC. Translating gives CASSPGVGVMETQHF.

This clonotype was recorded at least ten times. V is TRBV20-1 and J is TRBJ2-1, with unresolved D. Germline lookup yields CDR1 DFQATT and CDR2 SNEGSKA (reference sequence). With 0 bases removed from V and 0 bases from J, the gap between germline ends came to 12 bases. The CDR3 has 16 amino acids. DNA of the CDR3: TGCAGTGCTAGAGATCTTAGGCAATCCTCCTACAATGAGCAGTTCTTC. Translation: CSARDLRQSSYNEQFF.

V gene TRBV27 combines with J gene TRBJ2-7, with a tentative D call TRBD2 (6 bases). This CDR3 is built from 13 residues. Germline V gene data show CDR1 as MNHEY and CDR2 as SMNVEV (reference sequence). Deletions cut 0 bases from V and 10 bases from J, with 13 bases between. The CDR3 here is CASSLSLGSDQYF. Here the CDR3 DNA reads TGTGCCAGCAGTTTATCGCTCGGGAGCGACCAGTACTTC.

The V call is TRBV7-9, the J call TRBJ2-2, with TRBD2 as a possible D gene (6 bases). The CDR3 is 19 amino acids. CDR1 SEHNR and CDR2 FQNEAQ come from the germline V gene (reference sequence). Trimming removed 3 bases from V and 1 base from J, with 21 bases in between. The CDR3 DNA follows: TGTGCCAGCAGCTTTGCGGGGTCCTCCAGACGCGGGAACACCGGGGAGCTGTTTTTT. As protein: CASSFAGSSRRGNTGELFF.

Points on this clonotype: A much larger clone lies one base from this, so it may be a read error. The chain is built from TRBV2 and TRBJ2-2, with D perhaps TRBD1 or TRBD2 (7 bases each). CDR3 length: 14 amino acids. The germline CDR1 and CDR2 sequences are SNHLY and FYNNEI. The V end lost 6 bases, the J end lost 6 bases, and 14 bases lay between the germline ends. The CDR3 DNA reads TGTGCCAGCAGGAGACAGGGAGGGGCCGGGGAGCTGTTTTTT. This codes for CASRRQGGAGELFF.

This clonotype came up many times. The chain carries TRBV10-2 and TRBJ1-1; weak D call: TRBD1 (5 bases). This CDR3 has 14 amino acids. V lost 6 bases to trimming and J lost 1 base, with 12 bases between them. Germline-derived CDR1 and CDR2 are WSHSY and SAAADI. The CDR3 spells CASRHRRENTEAFF. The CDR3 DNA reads TGCGCCAGCAGGCACAGGAGAGAGAACACTGAAGCTTTCTTT.

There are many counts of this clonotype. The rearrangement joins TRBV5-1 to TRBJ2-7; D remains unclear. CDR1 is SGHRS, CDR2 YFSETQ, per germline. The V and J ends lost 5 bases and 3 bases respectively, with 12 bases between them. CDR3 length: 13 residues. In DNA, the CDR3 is TGCGCCAGCAGGTTTCCGGGTCGCTACGAGCAGTACTTC. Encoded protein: CASRFPGRYEQYF.

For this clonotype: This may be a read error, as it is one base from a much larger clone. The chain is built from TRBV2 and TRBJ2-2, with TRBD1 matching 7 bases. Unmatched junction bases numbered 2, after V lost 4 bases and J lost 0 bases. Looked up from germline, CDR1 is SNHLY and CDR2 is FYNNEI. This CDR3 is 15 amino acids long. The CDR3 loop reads CASSAGTANTGELFF. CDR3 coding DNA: TGTGCCAGCAGTGCCGGGACAGCGAACACCGGGGAGCTGTTTTTT.

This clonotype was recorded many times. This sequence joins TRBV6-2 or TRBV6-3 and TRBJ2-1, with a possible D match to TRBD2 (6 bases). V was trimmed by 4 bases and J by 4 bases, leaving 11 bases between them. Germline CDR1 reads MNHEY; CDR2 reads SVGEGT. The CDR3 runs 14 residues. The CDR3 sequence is CASSWGDEYNEQFF. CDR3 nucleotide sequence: TGTGCCAGCAGTTGGGGGGACGAATACAATGAGCAGTTCTTC.

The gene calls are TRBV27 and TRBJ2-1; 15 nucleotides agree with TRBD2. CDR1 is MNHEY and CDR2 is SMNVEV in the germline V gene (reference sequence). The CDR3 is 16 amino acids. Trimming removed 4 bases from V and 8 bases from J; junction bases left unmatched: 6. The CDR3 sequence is CASSSGTSGGLDEQFF. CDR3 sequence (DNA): TGTGCCAGCAGTTCCGGGACTAGCGGGGGGTTGGATGAGCAGTTCTTC.

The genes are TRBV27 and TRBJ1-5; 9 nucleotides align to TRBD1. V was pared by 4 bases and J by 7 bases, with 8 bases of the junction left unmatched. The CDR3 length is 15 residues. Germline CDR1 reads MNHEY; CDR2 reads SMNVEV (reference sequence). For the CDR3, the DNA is TGTGCCAGCAGTTCTCTACCGGGACAGGGACAGCCCCAGCATTTT. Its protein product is CASSSLPGQGQPQHF.